This T cell receptor beta chain was recovered during a study of pediatric ulcerative colitis. Study-wide results and caveats: Ulcerative colitis patients shared more blood-rectal clones than controls. All ulcerative colitis patients, but no controls, carried two rectal clonotypes. Repertoires came from total lymphocyte DNA, so rare subsets like regulatory T cells may be missed.

Trimming shortened V by 4 bases and J by 2 bases, and 12 bases separated the two germline ends. Germline lookup yields CDR1 SGHRS and CDR2 YFSETQ. The CDR3 runs to 14 residues. Blood was drawn at the time of colonoscopy. Profiled with immunoSEQ multiplex PCR; TCRdb holds only in-frame clones, not every one. Of tens of thousands of clones listed, just over 75% are singletons. Worth noting for this clone: Its antigen remains unknown.

The clonotype was recovered from a boy between 10 and 17 years old with moderate ulcerative colitis. The V gene is TRBV5-1, the J gene TRBJ1-2, with a possible D match to TRBD1 (6 bases). Sequenced: blood. In DNA, the CDR3 is TGCGCCAGCAGCGACGGACAGTCAAACTATGGCTACACCTTC. This encodes CASSDGQSNYGYTF. Supplemented by reference TRBV5-1 and TRBJ1-2, the full variable domain reads KAGVTQTPRYLIKTRGQQVTLSCSPISGHRSVSWYQQTPGQGLQFLFEYFSETQRNKGNFPGRFSGRQFSNSRSEMNVSTLELGDSALYLCASSDGQSNYGYTFGSGTRLTVV.